This T cell receptor (beta chain) was identified during a study of blood T cells in healthy people across ages. J lost 6 bases, V lost 4 bases, and 6 bases had no gene match. The CDR3 has 14 amino acids. The V gene's germline CDR1 is MNHNS and CDR2 SASEGT. Primers used in a second PCR of roughly 6 to 11 cycles were a sample-barcoded 5' primer and a J-beta primer mix. MiXCR, applied by TCRdb to the 5' RACE reads, yields one record per CDR3 protein. The sample includes more than 500,000 distinct CDR3 sequences, about 27% seen only once; the top ten take under 4.5%. In addition, the sample was reused for a study of T cells of mothers and their children.

The clonotype comes from a boy younger than 10 in good health. The sequencing input was blood. The chain employs TRBV6-1 and TRBJ1-2, with 9 nucleotides matching TRBD1. The CDR3 region has the DNA TGTGCCAGCAGTGTTGACAGGGGGTTCGATGGCTACACCTTC. Protein product: CASSVDRGFDGYTF.